This T cell receptor (beta chain) emerged from a study of shared clonotypes between healthy human individuals (dated by TCRdb to about 2020). Describing the broader study: A couple of women and a few men aged 18 to 49 years were included in the cohort. Per donor, three plates each were used for CD4 naive and CD4 memory, two for CD8 naive, and one for CD8 memory. To estimate repertoire size and how much clonotypes are shared between individuals, the study performed deep sequencing of blood TCR repertoires from 4 to 6 healthy adults. Different laboratories and diverse techniques were used to prepare libraries and sequence TCR repertoires, to increase sequencing depth and limit assay-specific biases. Between about 0.94 and 8.9 billion PBMCs per donor were obtained by leukapheresis.

Using the deep immunoSEQ assay, TCR CDR3 regions were amplified from genomic DNA by multiplex PCR. Extracted genomic DNA from each cell subset was spread evenly across all wells of several immunoSEQ 96-well plates, with each plate serving as a replicate. For sorted subsets, roughly 200 ng of genomic DNA, equivalent to 25,000 to 30,000 T cell genomes, went into each replicate PCR. The purified libraries were quantified using a Qubit 3.0 fluorometer, sized with a Bioanalyzer 2100, and then quantified again using the KAPA Library Quantification kit. Every immunoSEQ 96-well plate was sequenced on a dedicated single-read 150-cycle Illumina NextSeq 550 flow cell. The source study handled its data this way. Because the immunoSEQ output included only junctional sequences and no quality scores, the filtering could not be the same as the filtering used for full-length reads. To assign V/J genes and CDR3, sequences were annotated using PyIR, a Python wrapper for IgBLAST v1.9, with IMGT germline references. Reads were removed for weak V/J assignments (E-value above 1e-6), missing CDR3, stop codons, out-of-frame junctions, or ambiguous translated residues. V3J clonotypes were defined as sequences sharing an identical inferred V gene, J gene, and CDR3 amino acid sequence. Percentage overlap between repertoires was calculated by dividing the number of shared unique clonotypes by the size of the smaller repertoire. Three approaches were used to assess repertoire richness: RTK rarefaction, the Chao1 estimator, and Recon v2.1 estimates of unobserved clonotypes. OLGA was used to compute generation probabilities for all TCRbeta clonotypes that the gDNA method yielded from four donors. What TCRdb holds here is the immuneACCESS table cut down to in-frame rearrangements. Part of the clones is not present; checked against another copy, under half of the missing clones reflect an unresolved V gene, and the others are unexplained. The V and J calls and clone size were taken over from that table, and D and trimming were inferred from the DNA. The sample has some 2,400,000 clones on record, 95% of them singletons. The ten largest make up around 0.13% of the sample.

This clone was seen only once. No cognate antigen has been identified for it. No base quality values were provided; no much bigger clone lies one nucleotide off. Beyond this particular receptor, the publication reports: Rarefaction of sorted-subset datasets indicated incomplete sequencing despite the large sequencing depth. Naive subsets generally had larger estimated clonotype richness than memory subsets did. Pairwise subsampling indicated that sequencing depth was expected to affect the degree of clonotype sharing among donors. Sampling was limited to blood, and TCR repertoires in tissue likely differ from TCR repertoires in blood. About 5% of naive CD4, 3% to 3.5% of naive CD8, around 2.3% of memory CD4, and approximately 0.4% of memory CD8 clonotypes were shared across a handful of donors. The genetic and exposure-history diversity represented was limited by the small number of donors. Compared with non-shared clonotypes, the clonotypes found in all four sorted-subset donors had higher generation probabilities.

The donors were healthy, HIV-negative adults with no recently reported acute infections or vaccinations. Every donor was a Caucasian adult living in Nashville, Tennessee, USA. CD4+ T cells were enriched by magnetic negative selection, after which naive cells were positively selected on CD45RA and the negative fraction was taken as the memory subset. After blood collection by leukapheresis, PBMCs were isolated using Ficoll-Histopaque density gradient centrifugation and then cryopreserved in the vapor phase of liquid nitrogen. Analytical flow cytometry was used to check the purity and quantity of each magnetically sorted T cell population. Each sorted fraction had its genomic DNA isolated and then quantified by UV absorbance on a Nanodrop 2000c. Its CDR3 holds 19 amino acids, cysteine through phenylalanine. Solely the CDR3 DNA is kept, with 57 bases framed from the first base. At the junction V is shortened by 1 base and J by 0 bases; bases outside the gene matches: 8. Reading the germline V gene gives CDR1 KGHSH and CDR2 LQKENI.

The sequenced sample was naive CD4+ T cells sorted from blood. This sample's cell subset or site label indicates: CD45RA+ positively selected. The V and J segments used are TRBV18 and TRBJ2-1; 11 central bases correspond to TRBD2. The sequence was obtained from a man aged 18 to 29 in good health. The CDR3 corresponds to CASSPLAGGPESSYNEQFF. The DNA sequence is given as TGTGCCAGCTCACCACTAGCGGGAGGGCCTGAGAGCTCCTACAATGAGCAGTTCTTC.